This record looks at one T cell receptor (beta chain) sequence and its context. Its antigen is currently unknown. Repertoires were generated with immunoSEQ multiplex PCR, while TCRdb's copy carries only in-frame clones and drops some. The sample comprises around 180,000 clones, around 88% of which are singletons, and approximately 0.49% rests with the top ten. Germline CDR1 MNHNS, CDR2 SASEGT. The CDR3 sequence is 16 residues long. Trimming stripped 3 bases from V and 11 bases from J, with 22 bases between. This specimen belongs to a study of T cell responses to AZD1222 COVID-19 vaccine. Findings and limits, study-wide: Dominant at 160-218 and 743-854, vaccine-associated CD4 TCRs also spanned spike. White British ancestry dominated among donors, who included more females, and clonal diversity was possibly underestimated. Unmutated variant regions are reportedly the target of nearly half of TCRs that are spike-specific.

Material: peripheral blood, obtained on day 0 of AZD1222 vaccination. This sequence was found in an adult in good health. The genes are TRBV6-1 and TRBJ1-4; D remains unclear. The CDR3 coding sequence is TGTGCCAGCAGTGAGAGGTTTCCCGACCCCGAAGGGAAACTGTTTTTT. Protein product: CASSERFPDPEGKLFF.